These T cell receptor beta chains were read from a single sample in a study of metastatic and nonmetastatic thyroid tumors. TCRdb called clones again from the PCR reads with MiXCR. The data show roughly 16,000 clones, less than 25% seen once. The sequenced material came from tumor tissue. All receptors come from a male donor with papillary thyroid cancer or a benign thyroid nodule (not recorded which). Some clones in this sample may be carry-over from other donors' samples. The CDR3 runs from the conserved cysteine through the conserved F or W. The D gene is left open where the match is weak. Expanded clones get a size class; other rows say once, few or many, or leave the size out.

clone_size d_call j_call v_call cdr3_aa cdr3_nt
many NA TRBJ1-1 TRBV10-3 CAISEAKSNEAFF TGTGCCATCAGTGAGGCCAAATCTAATGAAGCTTTCTTT
few NA TRBJ1-6 TRBV27 CASSFRGGCNSPLHF TGTGCCAGCAGTTTCCGGGGTGGTTGTAATTCACCCCTCCACTTT
many TRBD2 TRBJ2-2 TRBV3-1 CASSGLADTGELFF TGTGCCAGCAGTGGACTAGCGGACACCGGGGAGCTGTTTTTT
many NA TRBJ1-1 TRBV2 CASSELKEAFF TGTGCCAGCAGTGAACTAAAAGAAGCTTTCTTT
few TRBD1 TRBJ1-1 TRBV10-3 CAISEYVLRGHMNTEAFF TGTGCCATCAGTGAGTATGTACTCAGGGGGCACATGAACACTGAAGCTTTCTTT
once TRBD2 TRBJ2-1 TRBV19 CASRERGPFYNGQFF TGTGCCAGTAGGGAGCGGGGTCCTTTCTACAATGGGCAGTTCTTC
many NA TRBJ2-1 TRBV5-4 CASSRSIRTYNEQFF TGTGCCAGCAGCAGGAGTATTAGAACCTACAATGAGCAGTTCTTC
NA NA TRBJ1-1 TRBV29-1 CSVPHGAPVTEAFF TGCAGCGTACCACATGGGGCGCCGGTCACTGAAGCTTTCTTT
few NA TRBJ1-5 TRBV24-1 CATSDRTEVGQPQHF TGTGCCACCAGTGACCGGACAGAAGTAGGCCAGCCCCAGCATTTT
NA NA TRBJ1-1 TRBV6-1 CASSHRIGRGNTEAFF TGTGCCAGCAGCCATAGAATAGGACGGGGAAACACTGAAGCTTTCTTT
NA TRBD2 TRBJ2-2 TRBV6-1 CAITSGSNTGELFF TGTGCCATCACTAGCGGGTCGAACACCGGGGAGCTGTTTTTT
medium-sized NA TRBJ2-7 TRBV7-2 CASSLGGLKSSYEQYF TGTGCCAGCAGCTTGGGGGGCCTTAAGAGCTCCTACGAGCAGTACTTC
NA NA TRBJ2-3 TRBV6-1 CASSEATTQYF TGTGCCAGCAGTGAAGCAACGACGCAGTATTTT
NA TRBD2 TRBJ2-7 TRBV6-2/TRBV6-3 CASSYSSGRSLYEQYF TGTGCCAGCAGTTACTCTAGCGGGAGATCCCTTTACGAGCAGTACTTC
few NA TRBJ1-6 TRBV12-3/TRBV12-4 CASSITGGSRNSPLHF TGTGCCAGCAGTATCACGGGGGGTTCACGAAACTCGCCCCTCCACTTT
NA TRBD2 TRBJ2-5 TRBV18 CASSPRTSGSSETQYF TGTGCCAGCTCACCACGGACTAGCGGGAGTAGTGAGACCCAGTACTTC
NA TRBD1 TRBJ1-2 TRBV29-1 CSVEGGRGRNYGYTF TGCAGCGTTGAAGGAGGGAGGGGGCGGAACTATGGCTACACCTTC
NA NA TRBJ2-3 TRBV24-1 CATSEGTTQYF TGTGCCACCAGTGAGGGTACTACGCAGTATTTT
NA TRBD1 TRBJ2-2 TRBV5-1 CASSLAGTGETGELFF TGCGCCAGCAGCTTGGCCGGGACAGGGGAAACCGGGGAGCTGTTTTTT
NA NA TRBJ2-7 TRBV12-3/TRBV12-4 CASSSKGGNYEQYF TGTGCCAGCAGTTCGAAGGGGGGGAACTACGAGCAGTACTTC
many NA TRBJ1-6 TRBV6-1 CASGVETVGSSPLHF TGTGCCAGCGGTGTGGAGACGGTCGGGAGTTCACCCCTCCACTTT
NA NA TRBJ2-1 TRBV9 CASSVRAVEVHNEQFF TGTGCCAGCAGCGTAAGGGCGGTAGAGGTCCACAATGAGCAGTTCTTC
many NA TRBJ2-6 TRBV7-3 CASSLDPSGADVLTF TGTGCCAGCAGCTTAGACCCGTCTGGGGCCGACGTCCTGACTTTC
NA TRBD1 TRBJ2-7 TRBV6-2/TRBV6-3 CASSYSLPVDRGGEQYF TGTGCCAGCAGTTACTCCCTTCCCGTGGACAGGGGGGGCGAGCAGTACTTC
many NA TRBJ1-1 TRBV7-2 CASSRVAGSTEAFF TGTGCCAGCTCCCGTGTCGCAGGGTCCACTGAAGCTTTCTTT
many TRBD1 TRBJ2-5 TRBV3-1 CASSDTGTGSKTQYF TGTGCCAGCAGCGATACCGGGACAGGGTCGAAGACCCAGTACTTC
many NA TRBJ2-7 TRBV14 CASSHVSDLSYEQYF TGTGCCAGCAGCCACGTGTCAGACCTATCCTACGAGCAGTACTTC
NA TRBD1 TRBJ1-2 TRBV9 CASSVVGTGFDGYTF TGTGCCAGCAGCGTCGTGGGGACAGGGTTCGATGGCTACACCTTC
few NA TRBJ2-7 TRBV10-3 CAISELGGLRAYEQYF TGTGCCATCAGTGAGTTAGGAGGGCTCAGGGCCTACGAGCAGTACTTC
NA TRBD2 TRBJ2-3 TRBV7-7 CASSLARLAGLGDTQYF TGTGCTAGCAGCTTAGCTAGACTAGCGGGACTAGGGGATACGCAGTATTTT
many TRBD2 TRBJ2-5 TRBV6-4 CASSETSGESETQYF TGTGCCAGCAGTGAGACTAGCGGGGAGTCCGAGACCCAGTACTTC
NA TRBD1 TRBJ1-2 TRBV19 CASQLKGAGYGYTF TGCGCCAGTCAACTAAAGGGGGCTGGCTATGGCTACACCTTC
NA TRBD1 TRBJ2-3 TRBV5-1 CASTRDRVRDTQYF TGCGCCAGCACACGGGACAGGGTTAGAGATACGCAGTATTTT
NA NA TRBJ1-5 TRBV7-9 CASSSCVDQPQHF TGTGCCAGCAGCTCATGTGTCGATCAGCCCCAGCATTTT
NA NA TRBJ2-6 TRBV6-1 CASSEADRVLTF TGTGCCAGCAGTGAAGCGGATCGGGTCCTGACTTTC